This section outlines one TCR beta chain sequence together with its context. Its cognate antigen is unknown. The source of the sample is a study of regulatory T cells in long-lasting Graves disease. Study-wide points: Favored usage of TRBV28, TRBJ1-2 and TRBJ2-5 was recorded in persistent disease.

According to the study, TCR beta libraries were built with iRepertoire HTBI primers and CDR3-region Arm-PCR. MiXCR was run by TCRdb on the multiplex PCR reads, yielding one entry per CDR3 protein. The top ten clones hold roughly 30% of a sample with roughly 450,000 distinct CDR3 sequences, around 22% of them seen once. The time point was: persistent/refractory GD, antithyroid drugs over 5 years with positive TRAb. PBMC RNA was the source of the TCR library. CDR1 ENHRY and CDR2 SYGVKD come from the germline V gene. This CDR3 has 14 residues. J lost 3 bases, V lost 6 bases, and 5 bases had no gene match.

This sample comprised peripheral blood mononuclear cells (PBMCs), obtained when the disease was refractory, from a patient treated with antithyroid drugs. The chain recombines TRBV10-3 with TRBJ2-3; 8 bases are shared with TRBD2. The origin of this receptor is a female donor with Graves disease. The DNA of the CDR3 is TGTGCCATCAGGACAGCGGGAGAGACAGATACGCAGTATTTT. Amino acids: CAIRTAGETDTQYF.